The rows below give T cell receptor beta chains drawn from one sample of a study of T cell changes during pregnancy in multiple sclerosis. Measured with immunoSEQ multiplex PCR; TCRdb has only the in-frame clones, and not every one. The table lists approximately 43,000 clones, over 85% of them singletons, with about 4% in the top ten. The sample was CD8+ T cells from peripheral blood mononuclear cells, taken after pregnancy. The source is a female donor with multiple sclerosis, enrolled in a pregnancy study. CDR3s include the opening cysteine and the closing phenylalanine or tryptophan. A D gene is named only where the DNA matches it firmly. The listing skips clone size in some rows; elsewhere it reads once, few, many or a size class.

>TRBD2|-|14|TRBJ2-1|TRBV27
TGTGCCAGCAGTTTCGGGACTACCAACAATGAGCAGTTCTTC
CASSFGTTNNEQFF
>TRBD2|-|15|TRBJ2-1|TRBV6-1
TGTGCCAGCAGTGAAGGACTAGCGGGCTACAATGAGCAGTTCTTC
CASSEGLAGYNEQFF
>-|-|13|TRBJ2-1|TRBV27
TGTGCCAGCAGTTCCTGGGCGAAAAATGAGCAGTTCTTC
CASSSWAKNEQFF
>-|-|13|TRBJ2-5|TRBV4-1
TGCGCCAGCAGCCAAGATTTAAGCTCCCCCCAGTACTTC
CASSQDLSSPQYF
>-|-|13|TRBJ2-3|TRBV18
TGTGCCAGCTCACCACAGGGGTTAGATACGCAGTATTTT
CASSPQGLDTQYF
>TRBD1|-|18|TRBJ1-2|TRBV4-1
TGCGCCAGCAGCCAAGGGGGCGCGCCAGGGGGCGCAGACTATGGCTACACCTTC
CASSQGGAPGGADYGYTF
>TRBD1|-|15|TRBJ1-4|TRBV7-9
TGTGCCAGCAGCGCCCGGGACAGCGCGGATGAAAAACTGTTTTTT
CASSARDSADEKLFF
>TRBD2|-|13|TRBJ2-7|TRBV27
TGTGCCAGCAGTTTAGGGGGACTATCCGAGCAGTACTTC
CASSLGGLSEQYF
>-|once|16|TRBJ2-1|TRBV14
TGTGCCAGCAGCCAAGAACCCTCGAGCTCCTACAATGAGCAGTTCTTC
CASSQEPSSSYNEQFF
>TRBD2|-|13|TRBJ2-7|TRBV19
TGTGCCAGTAAGGGCGGGAGCGGGTACGAGCAGTACTTC
CASKGGSGYEQYF
>TRBD2|once|17|TRBJ2-6|TRBV13
TGTGCCAGCCCCGGGAGGCCGGGGGGGTCTGGGGCCAACGTCCTGACTTTC
CASPGRPGGSGANVLTF
>-|-|16|TRBJ1-5|TRBV5-1
TGCGCCAGCAGCTTGGAACCCGGGGTGAGCAATCAGCCCCAGCATTTT
CASSLEPGVSNQPQHF
>-|-|16|TRBJ2-5|TRBV28
TGTGCCAGCAGTTTAGGTGCAGGGAGGACGGGGGAGACCCAGTACTTC
CASSLGAGRTGETQYF
>-|once|13|TRBJ1-2|TRBV2
TGTGCCAGCAGTGAAAACAGTAACTATGGCTACACCTTC
CASSENSNYGYTF
>-|-|15|TRBJ2-1|TRBV9
TGTGCCAGCAGCGTAGGAGGGGGTCGATACAATGAGCAGTTCTTC
CASSVGGGRYNEQFF
>-|-|16|TRBJ1-6|TRBV4-1
TGCGCCAGCAGCCAAGACCCGTATTACTATAATTCACCCCTCCACTTT
CASSQDPYYYNSPLHF
>-|once|17|TRBJ1-2|TRBV25-1
TGTGCCAGCAGTGAACGGGGGACGGCTCTCCTTCTTGACGGCTACACCTTC
CASSERGTALLLDGYTF
>TRBD1|-|16|TRBJ2-1|TRBV29-1
TGCAGCGTCCAAACCGGGGACAGGGGGCCCTTAGGTGAGCAGTTCTTC
CSVQTGDRGPLGEQFF
>TRBD2|once|16|TRBJ2-7|TRBV27
TGTGCCAGCAGTTCTAGGACTAGCGGGTGGTTAAGGGAGCAGTACTTC
CASSSRTSGWLREQYF
>-|-|13|TRBJ2-7|TRBV6-5
TGTGCCAGCAGTCTTAGTTCTAGGTACGAGCAGTACTTC
CASSLSSRYEQYF
>TRBD2|-|15|TRBJ2-3|TRBV9
TGTGCCAGCAGCTTTAGCGGGGGGTGGACAGATACGCAGTATTTT
CASSFSGGWTDTQYF
>-|-|13|TRBJ1-3|TRBV29-1
TGCAGCGTTTCGTATTTCTCTGGAAACACCATATATTTT
CSVSYFSGNTIYF
>TRBD1|-|15|TRBJ2-1|TRBV27
TGTGCCAGCAGTTCGGGACAGCTGACCTACAATGAGCAGTTCTTC
CASSSGQLTYNEQFF
>-|-|14|TRBJ1-1|TRBV28
TGTGCCAGCGCCCCGCCGAAGGGGGTGTCTGAAGCTTTCTTT
CASAPPKGVSEAFF
>-|-|14|TRBJ1-2|TRBV15
TGTGCCACCAGCAGATACCGGGGAGACTATGGCTACACCTTC
CATSRYRGDYGYTF
>TRBD1|once|18|TRBJ2-3|TRBV18
TGTGCCAGCTCACCACTGCCTGGGACAGTGACTAGCACAGATACGCAGTATTTT
CASSPLPGTVTSTDTQYF
>TRBD2|once|15|TRBJ2-3|TRBV6-4
TGTGCCAGCAGCTTACTAGCGGGGGGCACAGATACGCAGTATTTT
CASSLLAGGTDTQYF
>TRBD1|-|15|TRBJ2-2|TRBV19
TGTGCCAGTACCCAGGGGGATATTTTCACCGGGGAGCTGTTTTTT
CASTQGDIFTGELFF
>TRBD1|-|15|TRBJ1-5|TRBV9
TGTGCCAGCAGCCGACAGGGGGCGAGCAATCAGCCCCAGCATTTT
CASSRQGASNQPQHF